The 14 T cell receptor beta chains reported below all come from one sample, sequenced in a study of blood T cell repertoires in COVID-19. Method: immunoSEQ multiplex PCR; TCRdb's copy keeps in-frame clones and lacks some. The table records about 220,000 clones, around three quarters of them present only once. The sequenced material came from peripheral blood. These receptors came from a woman aged 70-85 years with acute or convalescent COVID-19.

This clone was detected once. This chain uses TRBV3-1 (or the pseudogene TRBV3-2) with TRBJ2-5, with 8 bases aligning to TRBD2. The CDR3 extends over 15 amino acids. Germline V CDR1 and CDR2: LGHDT, YNNKEL (reference sequence). V gave up 1 base and J gave up 2 bases; unmatched junction bases: 3. The CDR3 bases are TGTGCCAGCAGCCAAGTACGGGGGGGGCAAGAGACCCAGTACTTC. Translation: CASSQVRGGQETQYF.

The chain is built from TRBV24-1 and TRBJ2-1, with TRBD2 matching 9 bases. This CDR3 is built from 14 residues. With 7 bases clipped from V and 7 bases from J, the junction kept 7 bases outside the gene matches. Germline assignment: CDR1 KGHDR and CDR2 SFDVKD. CDR3 protein: CATRARGGLNEQFF. In DNA form, the CDR3 reads TGTGCCACCAGGGCGCGGGGGGGTTTGAATGAGCAGTTCTTC.

The rearrangement links TRBV19 to TRBJ2-5; the D is unclear. Trimming stripped 1 base from V and 7 bases from J, with 10 bases between. The germline CDR1 and CDR2 sequences are LNHDA and SQIVND (reference sequence). This CDR3 region has 13 residues. CDR3 region: CASSIAHPGTQYF. CDR3 in DNA: TGTGCCAGTAGTATAGCCCACCCGGGGACCCAGTACTTC.

The V gene is TRBV10-1, the J gene TRBJ2-1; 9 bases fit TRBD1. The CDR3 extends over 16 amino acids. With V trimmed by 4 bases and J by 0 bases, 4 bases remained unmatched. Germline loops: CDR1 WNHNN, CDR2 SYGVQD (reference sequence). In nucleotides, the CDR3 is TGCGCCAGCAGTGGGACAGGGGCCGTCTCCTACAATGAGCAGTTCTTC. It yields the protein CASSGTGAVSYNEQFF.

This clone showed up just a few times. V and J are TRBV6-2 or TRBV6-3 and TRBJ1-2; no firm D call. Germline loops: CDR1 MNHEY, CDR2 SVGEGT. The CDR3 contains 12 residues. V was trimmed by 2 bases and J by 6 bases, leaving 7 bases between them. The DNA of the CDR3 is TGTGCCAGCAGTTACGGGCGAGATGGCTACACCTTC. Its translation: CASSYGRDGYTF.

The V gene is TRBV5-1, the J gene TRBJ2-2, with D maybe TRBD2 (5 bases). Trimming took 2 bases from V and 1 from J, leaving 6 bases between them. CDR3 length: 14 residues. Germline V gene sequence: CDR1 SGHRS, CDR2 YFSETQ. CDR3 protein: CASSLEGNTGELFF. DNA for the CDR3: TGCGCCAGCAGCTTAGAGGGGAACACCGGGGAGCTGTTTTTT.

The V call is TRBV9, the J call TRBJ1-3, with D maybe TRBD1 (5 bases). With 1 base removed from V and 0 bases from J, the gap between germline ends came to 8 bases. The CDR3 runs 15 residues. CDR1 and CDR2 (germline): SGDLS, YYNGEE. CDR3 sequence reads: CASSVSGISGNTIYF. Written as DNA, the CDR3 is TGTGCCAGCAGCGTATCAGGGATCTCTGGAAACACCATATATTTT. Supplemented by reference TRBV9 and TRBJ1-3, the full variable domain reads DSGVTQTPKHLITATGQRVTLRCSPRSGDLSVYWYQQSLDQGLQFLIQYYNGEERAKGNILERFSAQQFPDLHSELNLSSLELGDSALYFCASSVSGISGNTIYFGEGSWLTVV.

The CDR3 sequence is CASKPTGPTSYEQYF. The CDR3 DNA reads TGTGCCAGCAAACCGACAGGGCCGACCTCCTACGAGCAGTACTTC. The V gene is TRBV6-5, the J gene TRBJ2-7, with 7 positions matching TRBD1. CDR1 is MNHEY and CDR2 is SVGAGI in the germline V gene. This CDR3 is 15 amino acids long. V shed 7 bases and J 0 bases; nucleotides not matched to a gene: 9.

The count of this clone is one. This chain uses TRBV20-1 with TRBJ1-1, with D possibly being TRBD1 (5 bases). Trimming removed 3 bases from V and 1 base from J, with 12 bases in between. Germline V gene data show CDR1 as DFQATT and CDR2 as SNEGSKA (reference sequence). CDR3 size: 14 residues. The CDR3 bases are TGCAGTGCTAGTTACATTCAGGGGAACACTGAAGCTTTCTTT. Protein: CSASYIQGNTEAFF.

CDR3 bases: TGTGCCAGCAGCTTCCGGGACAACCAAGAGACCCAGTACTTC. It is translated as CASSFRDNQETQYF. The chain carries TRBV5-4 and TRBJ2-5; D might be TRBD1 (6 bases). With 2 bases removed from V and 0 bases from J, the gap between germline ends came to 8 bases. CDR1 and CDR2 from the germline V gene are SGHNT and YYREEE (reference sequence). The CDR3 is 14 residues long.

V usage is TRBV7-9 and J usage is TRBJ2-7; D not certain. The V gene's germline CDR1 is SEHNR and CDR2 FQNEAQ (reference sequence). The V and J ends lost 2 bases and 5 bases respectively, with 7 bases between them. This CDR3 has 12 amino acids. The CDR3: CASSLSSDEQYF. The CDR3 DNA reads as TGTGCCAGCAGCTTATCTTCAGACGAGCAGTACTTC.

The chain employs TRBV5-1 and TRBJ2-7; TRBD2 matches at 8 bases. The CDR3 length is 17 residues. CDR1 is SGHRS, CDR2 YFSETQ, per germline. With V trimmed by 0 bases and J by 0 bases, 8 bases remained unmatched. The CDR3 DNA reads as TGCGCCAGCAGCTTGGCCCCCACTAGCGGCCTCTCCTACGAGCAGTACTTC. Translated: CASSLAPTSGLSYEQYF.

The gene calls are TRBV7-2 and TRBJ2-2, with 7 bases that match TRBD2. V shed 7 bases, J shed 4 bases, and the junction held 6 bases outside the gene matches. The CDR3 spans 14 residues. Per germline, CDR1 SGHTA and CDR2 FQGNSA. Written as DNA, the CDR3 is TGTGCCAGCACCCCTGGGGGGGTCACCGGGGAGCTGTTTTTT. This sequence encodes CASTPGGVTGELFF.

The gene calls are TRBV5-1 and TRBJ2-7, with D uncertain. Germline V gene data show CDR1 as SGHRS and CDR2 as YFSETQ. The CDR3 extends over 14 amino acids. V was trimmed by 0 bases and J by 5 bases, leaving 12 bases between them. The CDR3, as DNA: TGCGCCAGCAGCTTGGGCAGTGAGGCCCACGAGCAGTACTTC. This translates into CASSLGSEAHEQYF.